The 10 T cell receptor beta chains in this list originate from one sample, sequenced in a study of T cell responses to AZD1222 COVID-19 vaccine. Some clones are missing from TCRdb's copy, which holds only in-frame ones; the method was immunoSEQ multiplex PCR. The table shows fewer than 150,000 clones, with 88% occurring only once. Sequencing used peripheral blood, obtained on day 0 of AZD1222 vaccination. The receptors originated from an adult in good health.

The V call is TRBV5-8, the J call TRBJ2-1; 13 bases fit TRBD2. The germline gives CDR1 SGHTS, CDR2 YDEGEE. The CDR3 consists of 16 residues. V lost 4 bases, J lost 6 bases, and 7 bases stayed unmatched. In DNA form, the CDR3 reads TGTGCCAGCAGCGCCAGGACTAGCGGGGGCCTCAATGAGCAGTTCTTC. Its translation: CASSARTSGGLNEQFF.

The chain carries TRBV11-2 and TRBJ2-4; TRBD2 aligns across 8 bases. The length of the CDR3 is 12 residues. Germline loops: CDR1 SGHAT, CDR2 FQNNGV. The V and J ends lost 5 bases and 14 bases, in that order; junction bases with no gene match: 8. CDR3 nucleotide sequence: TGTGCCAGCAGCCCCCTCGGGGGGGTTGAGTACTTC. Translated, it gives CASSPLGGVEYF.

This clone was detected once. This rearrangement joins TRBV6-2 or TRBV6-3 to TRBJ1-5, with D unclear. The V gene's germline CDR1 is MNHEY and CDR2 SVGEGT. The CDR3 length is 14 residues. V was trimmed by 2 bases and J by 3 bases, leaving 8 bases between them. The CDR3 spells CASSYDVYNQPQHF. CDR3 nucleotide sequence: TGTGCCAGCAGTTACGACGTGTACAATCAGCCCCAGCATTTT.

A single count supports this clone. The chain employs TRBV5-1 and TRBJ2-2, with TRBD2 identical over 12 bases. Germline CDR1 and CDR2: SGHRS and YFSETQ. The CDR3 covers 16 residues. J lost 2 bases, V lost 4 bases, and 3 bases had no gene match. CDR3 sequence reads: CASSQGLAGNTGELFF. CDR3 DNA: TGCGCCAGCAGCCAGGGACTAGCGGGTAACACCGGGGAGCTGTTTTTT.

Here the CDR3 reads CASSPYRDHGYTF. CDR3 in DNA: TGTGCCAGCAGTCCATACAGGGACCATGGCTACACCTTC. The genes are TRBV6-5 and TRBJ1-2; weak D call: TRBD1 (6 bases). The CDR3 has 13 amino acids. The germline V gene has CDR1 MNHEY and CDR2 SVGAGI. The V gene lost 5 bases and the J gene lost 6 bases, with 13 bases spanning the gap.

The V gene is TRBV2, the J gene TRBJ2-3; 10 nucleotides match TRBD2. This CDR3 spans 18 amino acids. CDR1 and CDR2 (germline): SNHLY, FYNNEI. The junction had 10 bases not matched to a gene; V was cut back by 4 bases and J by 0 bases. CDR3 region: CASSGTSGVTLSTDTQYF. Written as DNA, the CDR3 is TGTGCCAGCAGTGGGACTAGCGGCGTAACGTTGAGCACAGATACGCAGTATTTT.

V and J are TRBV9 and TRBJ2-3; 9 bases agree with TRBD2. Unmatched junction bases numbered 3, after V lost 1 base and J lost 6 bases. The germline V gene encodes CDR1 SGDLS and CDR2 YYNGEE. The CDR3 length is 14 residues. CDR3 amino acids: CASSVRLAGDTQYF. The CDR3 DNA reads TGTGCCAGCAGCGTACGGCTAGCGGGGGATACGCAGTATTTT. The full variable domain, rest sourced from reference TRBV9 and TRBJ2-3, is DSGVTQTPKHLITATGQRVTLRCSPRSGDLSVYWYQQSLDQGLQFLIQYYNGEERAKGNILERFSAQQFPDLHSELNLSSLELGDSALYFCASSVRLAGDTQYFGPGTRLTVL.

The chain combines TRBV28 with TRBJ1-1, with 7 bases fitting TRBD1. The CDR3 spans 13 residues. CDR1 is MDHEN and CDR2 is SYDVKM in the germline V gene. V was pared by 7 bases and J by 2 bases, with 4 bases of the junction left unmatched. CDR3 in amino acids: CASNTGVNTEAFF. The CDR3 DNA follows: TGTGCCAGCAATACAGGGGTTAACACTGAAGCTTTCTTT.

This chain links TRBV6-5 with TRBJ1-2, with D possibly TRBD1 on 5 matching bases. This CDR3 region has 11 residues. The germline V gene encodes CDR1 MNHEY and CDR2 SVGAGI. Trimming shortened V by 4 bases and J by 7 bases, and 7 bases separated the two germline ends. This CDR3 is CASSLGAGYTF. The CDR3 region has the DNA TGTGCCAGCAGTTTAGGGGCTGGCTACACCTTC.

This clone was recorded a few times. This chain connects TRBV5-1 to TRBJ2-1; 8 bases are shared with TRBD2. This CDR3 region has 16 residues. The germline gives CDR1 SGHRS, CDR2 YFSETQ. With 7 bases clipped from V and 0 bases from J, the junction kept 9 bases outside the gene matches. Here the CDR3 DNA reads TGCGCCAGCTGCGTCGGACTAGCCGGCTCCTACAATGAGCAGTTCTTC. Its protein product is CASCVGLAGSYNEQFF. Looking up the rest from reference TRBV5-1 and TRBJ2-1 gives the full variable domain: KAGVTQTPRYLIKTRGQQVTLSCSPISGHRSVSWYQQTPGQGLQFLFEYFSETQRNKGNFPGRFSGRQFSNSRSEMNVSTLELGDSALYLCASCVGLAGSYNEQFFGPGTRLTVL.